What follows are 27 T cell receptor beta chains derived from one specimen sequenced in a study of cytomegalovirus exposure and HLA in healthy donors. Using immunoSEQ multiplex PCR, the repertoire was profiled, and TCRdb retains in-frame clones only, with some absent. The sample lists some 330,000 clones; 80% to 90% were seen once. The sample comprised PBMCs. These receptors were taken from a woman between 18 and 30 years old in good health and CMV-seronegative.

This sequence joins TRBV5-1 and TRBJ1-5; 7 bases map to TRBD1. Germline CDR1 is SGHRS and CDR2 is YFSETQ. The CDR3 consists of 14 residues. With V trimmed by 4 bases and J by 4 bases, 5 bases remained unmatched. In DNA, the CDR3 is TGCGCCAGCAGCCTAGGGACAGAAAATCAGCCCCAGCATTTT. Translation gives CASSLGTENQPQHF.

The CDR3 coding sequence is TGTGCCAGCAGACGGGACTTGAGATACGAGCAGTACTTC. Its translation: CASRRDLRYEQYF. This chain links TRBV2 with TRBJ2-7, with a tentative D call TRBD2 (6 bases). CDR3 length equals 13 residues. V was pared by 6 bases and J by 4 bases, with 13 bases between. CDR1 SNHLY and CDR2 FYNNEI come from the germline V gene.

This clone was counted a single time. The CDR3 DNA sequence: TGCGCCAGCAGCTTGGCCCCATTAGCGGGATCAGATACGCAGTATTTT. It codes for CASSLAPLAGSDTQYF. The chain has TRBV5-1 and TRBJ2-3, with 8 bases that match TRBD2. The germline V gene has CDR1 SGHRS and CDR2 YFSETQ. The CDR3 extends over 16 amino acids. V was pared by 0 bases and J by 4 bases, with 7 bases of the junction left unmatched. The complete variable domain, with remaining parts taken from reference TRBV5-1 and TRBJ2-3, reads KAGVTQTPRYLIKTRGQQVTLSCSPISGHRSVSWYQQTPGQGLQFLFEYFSETQRNKGNFPGRFSGRQFSNSRSEMNVSTLELGDSALYLCASSLAPLAGSDTQYFGPGTRLTVL.

CDR3 in amino acids: CASSQDRGRGYGYTF. CDR3 in DNA: TGTGCCAGCAGCCAGGACAGGGGGCGCGGGTATGGCTACACCTTC. The J gene is TRBJ1-2, the V gene TRBV7-2; TRBD1 aligns across 11 bases. Per the germline V gene, CDR1 is SGHTA and CDR2 is FQGNSA. V shed 5 bases, J shed 5 bases, and the junction held 7 bases outside the gene matches. There are 15 residues in the CDR3.

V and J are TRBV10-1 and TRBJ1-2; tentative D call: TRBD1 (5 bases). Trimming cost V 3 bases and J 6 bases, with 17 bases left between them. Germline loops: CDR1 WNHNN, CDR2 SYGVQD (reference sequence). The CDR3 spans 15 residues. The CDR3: CASSEIGARRNGYTF. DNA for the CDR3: TGCGCCAGCAGTGAAATAGGGGCTAGGCGGAATGGCTACACCTTC.

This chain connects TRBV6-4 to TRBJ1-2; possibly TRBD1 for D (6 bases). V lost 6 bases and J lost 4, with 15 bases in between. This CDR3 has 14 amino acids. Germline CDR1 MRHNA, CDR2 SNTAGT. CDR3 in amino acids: CASRMSGASYGYTF. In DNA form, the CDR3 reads TGTGCCAGCAGAATGTCAGGGGCTAGCTATGGCTACACCTTC.

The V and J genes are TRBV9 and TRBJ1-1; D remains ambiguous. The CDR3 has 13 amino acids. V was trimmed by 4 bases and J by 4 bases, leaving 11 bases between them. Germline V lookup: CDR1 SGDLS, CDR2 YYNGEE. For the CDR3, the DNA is TGTGCCAGCAGCTCCCCCCCGAGCACTGAAGCTTTCTTT. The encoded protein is CASSSPPSTEAFF.

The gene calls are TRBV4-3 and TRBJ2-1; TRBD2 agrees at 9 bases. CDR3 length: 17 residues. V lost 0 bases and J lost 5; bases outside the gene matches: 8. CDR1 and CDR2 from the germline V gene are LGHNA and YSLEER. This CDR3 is CASSQESVREGNNEQFF. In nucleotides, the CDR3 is TGCGCCAGCAGCCAAGAAAGTGTGCGGGAGGGGAACAATGAGCAGTTCTTC.

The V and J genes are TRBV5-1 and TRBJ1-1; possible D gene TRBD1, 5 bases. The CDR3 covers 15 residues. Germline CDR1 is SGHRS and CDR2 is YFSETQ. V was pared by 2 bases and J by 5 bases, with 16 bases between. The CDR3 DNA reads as TGCGCCAGCAGCTTCCTCGGGGGGAGGGAAACTGAAGCTTTCTTT. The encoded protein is CASSFLGGRETEAFF.

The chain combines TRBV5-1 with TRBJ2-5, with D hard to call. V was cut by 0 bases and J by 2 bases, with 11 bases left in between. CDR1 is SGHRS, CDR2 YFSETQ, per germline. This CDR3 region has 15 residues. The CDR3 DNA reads TGCGCCAGCAGCTTGGTGGCATCATTTCAAGAGACCCAGTACTTC. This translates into CASSLVASFQETQYF.

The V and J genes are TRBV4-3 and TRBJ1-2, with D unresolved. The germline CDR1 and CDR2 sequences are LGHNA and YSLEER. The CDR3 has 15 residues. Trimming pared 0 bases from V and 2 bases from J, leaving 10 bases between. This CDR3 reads CASSQEGDGNYGYTF. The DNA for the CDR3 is TGCGCCAGCAGCCAAGAGGGCGACGGAAACTATGGCTACACCTTC.

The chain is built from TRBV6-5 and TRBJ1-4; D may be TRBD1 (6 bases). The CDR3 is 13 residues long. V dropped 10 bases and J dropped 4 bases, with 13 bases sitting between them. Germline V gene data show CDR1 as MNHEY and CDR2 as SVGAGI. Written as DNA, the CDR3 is TGTGCCACCGCCGAGGGGGTTAATGAAAAACTGTTTTTT. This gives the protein CATAEGVNEKLFF.

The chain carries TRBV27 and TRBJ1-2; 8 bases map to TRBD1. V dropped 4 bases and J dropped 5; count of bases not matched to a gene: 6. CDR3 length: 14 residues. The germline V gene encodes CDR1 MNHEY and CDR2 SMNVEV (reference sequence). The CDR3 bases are TGTGCCAGCAGTTCGACAGGGGTTAGGTATGGCTACACCTTC. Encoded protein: CASSSTGVRYGYTF.

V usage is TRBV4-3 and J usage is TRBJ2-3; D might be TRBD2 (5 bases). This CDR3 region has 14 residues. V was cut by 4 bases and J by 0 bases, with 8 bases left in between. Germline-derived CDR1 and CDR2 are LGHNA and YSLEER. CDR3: CASSPWTSTDTQYF. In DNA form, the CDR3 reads TGCGCCAGCAGCCCCTGGACTAGCACAGATACGCAGTATTTT.

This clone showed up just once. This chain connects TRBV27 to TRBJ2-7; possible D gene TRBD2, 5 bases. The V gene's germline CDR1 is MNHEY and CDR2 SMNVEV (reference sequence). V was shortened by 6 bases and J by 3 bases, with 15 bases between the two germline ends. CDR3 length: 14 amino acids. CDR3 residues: CASSPTGNLYEQYF. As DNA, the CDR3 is TGTGCCAGCAGCCCGACCGGGAACCTCTACGAGCAGTACTTC.

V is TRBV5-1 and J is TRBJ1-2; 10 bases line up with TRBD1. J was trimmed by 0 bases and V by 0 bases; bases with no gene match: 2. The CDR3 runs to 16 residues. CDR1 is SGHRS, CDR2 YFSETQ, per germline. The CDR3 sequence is CASSLGQGAANYGYTF. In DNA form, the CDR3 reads TGCGCCAGCAGCTTGGGACAGGGGGCAGCTAACTATGGCTACACCTTC.

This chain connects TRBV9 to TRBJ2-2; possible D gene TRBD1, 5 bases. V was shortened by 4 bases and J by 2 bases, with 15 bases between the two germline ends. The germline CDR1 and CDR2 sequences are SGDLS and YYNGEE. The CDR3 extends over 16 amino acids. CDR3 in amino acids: CASSPVGEPNTGELFF. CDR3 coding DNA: TGTGCCAGCAGCCCAGTAGGGGAACCTAACACCGGGGAGCTGTTTTTT.

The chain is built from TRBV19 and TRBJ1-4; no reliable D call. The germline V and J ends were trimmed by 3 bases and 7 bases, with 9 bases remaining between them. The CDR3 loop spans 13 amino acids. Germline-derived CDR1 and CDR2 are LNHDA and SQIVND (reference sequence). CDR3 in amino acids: CASSIYVGEKLFF. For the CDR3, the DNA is TGTGCCAGTAGTATCTATGTTGGTGAAAAACTGTTTTTT.

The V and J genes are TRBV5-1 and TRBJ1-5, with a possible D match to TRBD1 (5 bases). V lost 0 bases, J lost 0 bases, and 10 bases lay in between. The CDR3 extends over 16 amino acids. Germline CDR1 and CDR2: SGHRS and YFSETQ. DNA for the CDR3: TGCGCCAGCAGCTTGGGGATAGGGGATAGCAATCAGCCCCAGCATTTT. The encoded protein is CASSLGIGDSNQPQHF.

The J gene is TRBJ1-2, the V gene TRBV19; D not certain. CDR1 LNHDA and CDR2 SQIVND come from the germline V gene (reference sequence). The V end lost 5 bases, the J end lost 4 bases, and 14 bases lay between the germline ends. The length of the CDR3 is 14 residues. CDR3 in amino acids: CASSPQYERYGYTF. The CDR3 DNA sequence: TGTGCCAGTAGTCCCCAATATGAGCGCTATGGCTACACCTTC.

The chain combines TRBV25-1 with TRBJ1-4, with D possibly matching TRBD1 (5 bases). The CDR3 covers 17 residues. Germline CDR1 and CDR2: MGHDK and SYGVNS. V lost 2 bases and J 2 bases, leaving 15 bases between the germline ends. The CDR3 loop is CASSEEIQGMTNEKLFF. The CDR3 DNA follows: TGTGCCAGCAGTGAAGAAATTCAGGGTATGACTAATGAAAAACTGTTTTTT.

This CDR3 reads CASSPYAALVTEAFF. The DNA for the CDR3 is TGTGCCAGCAGCCCCTACGCGGCGTTGGTCACTGAAGCTTTCTTT. The chain links TRBV25-1 to TRBJ1-1, with D unclear. CDR3 length equals 15 residues. The germline V and J ends were trimmed by 6 bases and 4 bases, with 18 bases remaining between them. Germline V lookup: CDR1 MGHDK, CDR2 SYGVNS.

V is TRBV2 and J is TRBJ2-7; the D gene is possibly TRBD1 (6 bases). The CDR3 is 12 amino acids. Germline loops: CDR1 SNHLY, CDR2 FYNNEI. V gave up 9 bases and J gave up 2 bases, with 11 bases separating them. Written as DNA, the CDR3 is TGTGCCAGTCAGACAGGACCCTACGAGCAGTACTTC. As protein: CASQTGPYEQYF. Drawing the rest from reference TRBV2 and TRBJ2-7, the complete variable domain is EPEVTQTPSHQVTQMGQEVILRCVPISNHLYFYWYRQILGQKVEFLVSFYNNEISEKSEIFDDQFSVERPDGSNFTLKIRSTKLEDSAMYFCASQTGPYEQYFGPGTRLTVT.

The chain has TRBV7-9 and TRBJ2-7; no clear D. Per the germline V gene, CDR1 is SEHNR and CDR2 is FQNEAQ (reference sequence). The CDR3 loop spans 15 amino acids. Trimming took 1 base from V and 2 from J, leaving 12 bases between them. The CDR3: CASSLGPQETYEQYF. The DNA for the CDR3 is TGTGCCAGCAGCTTAGGCCCCCAGGAAACCTACGAGCAGTACTTC.

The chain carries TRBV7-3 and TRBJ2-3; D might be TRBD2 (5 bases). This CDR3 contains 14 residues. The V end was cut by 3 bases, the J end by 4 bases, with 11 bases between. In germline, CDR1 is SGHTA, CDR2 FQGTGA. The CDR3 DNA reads TGTGCCAGCAGCTTTTATCTTAGCGCAGATACGCAGTATTTT. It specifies CASSFYLSADTQYF. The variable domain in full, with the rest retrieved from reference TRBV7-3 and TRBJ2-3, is GAGVSQTPSNKVTEKGKYVELRCDPISGHTALYWYRQSLGQGPEFLIYFQGTGAADDSGLPNDRFFAVRPEGSVSTLKIQRTERGDSAVYLCASSFYLSADTQYFGPGTRLTVL.

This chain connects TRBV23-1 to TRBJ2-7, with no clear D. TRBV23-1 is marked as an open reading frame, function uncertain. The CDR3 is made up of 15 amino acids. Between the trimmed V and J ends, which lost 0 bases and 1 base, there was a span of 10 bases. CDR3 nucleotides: TGCGCCAGCAGTCAATCGTCGCAGGCGTCCTACGAGCAGTACTTC. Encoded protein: CASSQSSQASYEQYF.

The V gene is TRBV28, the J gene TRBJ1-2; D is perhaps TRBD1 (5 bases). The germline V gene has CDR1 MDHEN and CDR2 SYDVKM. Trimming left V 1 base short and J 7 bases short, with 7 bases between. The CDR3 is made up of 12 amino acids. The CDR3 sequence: CASSLSGGGYTF. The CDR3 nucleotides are TGTGCCAGCAGTTTATCGGGGGGTGGCTACACCTTC.